These 20 T cell receptor beta chains were all obtained from the same sample, sequenced in a study of blood T cell repertoires in COVID-19. Using immunoSEQ multiplex PCR, the repertoire was profiled, and TCRdb retains in-frame clones only, with some absent. Counted here are over 100,000 clones, over 80% occurring once; the ten biggest clones make up around 1.1%. The material sequenced was peripheral blood. These TCRs come from a human donor in a cohort sampled during active COVID-19.

The V gene is TRBV2, the J gene TRBJ2-3; 7 bases agree with TRBD2. The CDR3 loop spans 17 amino acids. Germline values: CDR1 SNHLY, CDR2 FYNNEI. V trimming: 4 bases; J trimming: 2 bases; junction bases outside the gene matches: 12. The CDR3 here is CASSGPPGEGITDTQYF. In DNA, the CDR3 is TGTGCCAGCAGTGGCCCCCCGGGGGAGGGGATCACAGATACGCAGTATTTT.

This chain connects TRBV4-1 to TRBJ2-1, with 10 bases fitting TRBD2. The CDR3 is 16 amino acids. The V segment lost 1 base and the J segment 4 bases; nucleotides outside the gene matches: 4. Germline V lookup: CDR1 MGHRA, CDR2 YSYEKL. CDR3 region: CASSQVGLAAYNEQFF. In DNA, the CDR3 is TGCGCCAGCAGCCAAGTTGGACTAGCGGCTTACAATGAGCAGTTCTTC.

The chain uses TRBV11-3 and TRBJ2-2; 10 bases fit TRBD2. The germline CDR1 and CDR2 sequences are SGHNT and YENEEA. This CDR3 comprises 16 residues. Trimming cost V 8 bases and J 5 bases; bases outside gene matches: 11. CDR3: CASETSGGAGTGELFF. CDR3 nucleotides: TGTGCCAGCGAGACCAGCGGGGGGGCGGGAACCGGGGAGCTGTTTTTT.

The V and J genes are TRBV27 and TRBJ2-7; D is perhaps TRBD1 (7 bases). Germline CDR1 reads MNHEY; CDR2 reads SMNVEV (reference sequence). V shed 5 bases and J shed 4 bases, with 15 bases lying between them. The CDR3 has 14 residues. This CDR3 is CASSTRAGGYEQYF. The DNA for the CDR3 is TGTGCCAGCAGTACTCGGGCAGGGGGGTACGAGCAGTACTTC.

The chain couples TRBV29-1 to TRBJ1-2, with D possibly matching TRBD1 (5 bases). The CDR3 extends over 15 amino acids. V shed 1 base and J shed 2 bases, with 14 bases lying between them. Germline lookup yields CDR1 SQVTM and CDR2 ANQGSEA. The CDR3 loop reads CSVEGSGGANYGYTF. The CDR3 DNA sequence: TGCAGCGTTGAAGGTTCGGGAGGGGCGAACTATGGCTACACCTTC.

V and J are TRBV28 and TRBJ2-5; TRBD2 matches at 9 bases. CDR1 is MDHEN, CDR2 SYDVKM, per germline. J was trimmed by 5 bases and V by 0 bases; bases with no gene match: 19. The CDR3 loop spans 20 amino acids. The CDR3 reads CASSLWVGGVSGSEAETQYF. CDR3 DNA sequence: TGTGCCAGCAGTTTATGGGTTGGGGGAGTTAGCGGGAGTGAGGCGGAGACCCAGTACTTC.

The rearrangement links TRBV4-2 to TRBJ2-3; 7 nucleotides line up with TRBD1. Germline loops: CDR1 LGHNA, CDR2 YNFKEQ. This CDR3 is 16 amino acids long. V lost 1 base and J lost 1; bases outside the gene matches: 5. CDR3 nucleotides: TGTGCCAGCAGCCAAGGGGGACAGTTGGGCACAGATACGCAGTATTTT. This codes for CASSQGGQLGTDTQYF.

J is TRBJ2-3 and V is TRBV6-5, with 9 bases fitting TRBD2. J gave up 8 bases and V 6 bases, and 12 bases lay outside the gene matches. The CDR3 sequence is 15 residues long. CDR1 and CDR2 from the germline V gene are MNHEY and SVGAGI. CDR3 sequence reads: CASSLGLATSSTQYF. CDR3 DNA: TGTGCCAGCAGCCTAGGACTAGCGACCAGCAGTACGCAGTATTTT.

The chain recombines TRBV24-1 with TRBJ2-2, with a possible D match to TRBD1 (5 bases). V was pared by 5 bases and J by 8 bases, with 29 bases between. Germline V gives CDR1 KGHDR, CDR2 SFDVKD. The CDR3 contains 19 residues. CDR3 sequence reads: CATSGSRGRASGFVGELFF. The CDR3 DNA sequence: TGTGCCACCAGTGGATCTAGGGGAAGGGCCTCAGGTTTTGTAGGGGAGCTGTTTTTT.

This chain connects TRBV27 to TRBJ1-2; 9 bases map to TRBD1. V lost 6 bases to trimming and J lost 8 bases; unmatched junction nucleotides: 16. Germline CDR1 reads MNHEY; CDR2 reads SMNVEV (reference sequence). The length of the CDR3 is 16 residues. CDR3 nucleotide sequence: TGTGCCAGCAGCCCTAAGGGGACAGGGAGCCGGCGAGGCTACACCTTC. Protein: CASSPKGTGSRRGYTF.

This clone was seen a few times. The chain recombines TRBV5-1 with TRBJ1-2, with D possibly being TRBD1 (6 bases). Between the trimmed V and J ends, which lost 4 bases and 4 bases, there was a span of 17 bases. In germline, CDR1 is SGHRS, CDR2 YFSETQ. The CDR3 has 15 residues. The CDR3 reads CASSDPGVLSYGYTF. CDR3 DNA: TGCGCCAGCAGCGATCCAGGGGTTTTAAGCTATGGCTACACCTTC.

The J gene is TRBJ2-3, the V gene TRBV19, with D maybe TRBD1 (5 bases). The CDR3 spans 17 residues. Germline V lookup: CDR1 LNHDA, CDR2 SQIVND (reference sequence). Trimming took 3 bases from V and 2 from J, leaving 18 bases between them. In nucleotides, the CDR3 is TGTGCCAGTAGTATTGGGGTTGTATTGGGGCCCACAGATACGCAGTATTTT. Encoded protein: CASSIGVVLGPTDTQYF.

This clone has just a few counts. The chain has TRBV4-1 and TRBJ1-2; 11 nucleotides line up with TRBD1. The V gene's germline CDR1 is MGHRA and CDR2 YSYEKL. V shed 4 bases and J 4 bases; nucleotides not matched to a gene: 8. CDR3 length: 16 residues. The CDR3 reads CASSRGQGAQSYGYTF. The CDR3 bases are TGCGCCAGCAGCCGAGGACAGGGGGCGCAAAGCTATGGCTACACCTTC.

This rearrangement joins TRBV3-1 (or the pseudogene TRBV3-2) to TRBJ1-1; 7 bases are a match to TRBD1. Germline loops: CDR1 LGHDT, CDR2 YNNKEL (reference sequence). V lost 4 bases and J lost 5; bases outside the gene matches: 4. The CDR3 length is 13 residues. The CDR3 DNA sequence: TGTGCCAGCAGCCGACAGGGCGGAACTGAAGCTTTCTTT. Amino acids: CASSRQGGTEAFF.

The chain has TRBV4-2 and TRBJ2-1, with D tentatively TRBD2 (5 bases). Trimming shortened V by 0 bases and J by 10 bases, and 16 bases separated the two germline ends. This CDR3 spans 15 amino acids. Germline lookup yields CDR1 LGHNA and CDR2 YNFKEQ. The CDR3 region has the DNA TGTGCCAGCAGCCAAGATCGAGGGTTTTCATACGAGCAGTTCTTC. This gives the protein CASSQDRGFSYEQFF.

The genes are TRBV6-6 and TRBJ2-2; TRBD2 matches at 11 bases. Germline V CDR1 and CDR2: MNHNY, SVGAGI (reference sequence). The CDR3 consists of 16 residues. Germline trimming cut 5 bases from V and 1 base from J; bases unmatched to any gene: 3. In DNA form, the CDR3 reads TGTGCCAGCAGTAGGACTAGCGGGTTGAACACCGGGGAGCTGTTTTTT. This gives the protein CASSRTSGLNTGELFF.

J is TRBJ2-7 and V is TRBV11-3; 7 nucleotides match TRBD1. The CDR3 is 15 residues long. The germline V gene has CDR1 SGHNT and CDR2 YENEEA. Trimming took 5 bases from V and 0 from J; bases not matched to a gene: 7. In DNA, the CDR3 is TGTGCCAGCAGCCCCCGTGACAGGGCCTCCTACGAGCAGTACTTC. Amino acid sequence: CASSPRDRASYEQYF.

The chain has TRBV27 and TRBJ2-1; the D gene is possibly TRBD2 (6 bases). The CDR3 has 12 amino acids. CDR1 and CDR2 from the germline V gene are MNHEY and SMNVEV (reference sequence). Trimming left V 2 bases short and J 7 bases short, with 6 bases between. Here the CDR3 DNA reads TGTGCCAGCAGTTTAGGGGGGAATGAGCAGTTCTTC. This encodes CASSLGGNEQFF.

This rearrangement joins TRBV19 to TRBJ2-4; D is perhaps TRBD1 (5 bases). This CDR3 spans 16 amino acids. CDR1 is LNHDA and CDR2 is SQIVND in the germline V gene (reference sequence). V was clipped by 3 bases and J by 0 bases, with 12 bases between them. DNA for the CDR3: TGTGCCAGTAGTATCTGGCAGGGCCTAGCCAAAAACATTCAGTACTTC. Its protein product is CASSIWQGLAKNIQYF. The full variable domain, with the rest looked up from reference TRBV19 and TRBJ2-4, is DGGITQSPKYLFRKEGQNVTLSCEQNLNHDAMYWYRQDPGQGLRLIYYSQIVNDFQKGDIAEGYSVSREKKESFPLTVTSAQKNPTAFYLCASSIWQGLAKNIQYFGAGTRLSVL.

The chain couples TRBV7-2 to TRBJ2-7, with 12 bases matching TRBD2. Germline V gene data show CDR1 as SGHTA and CDR2 as FQGNSA. The J segment lost 3 bases and the V segment lost 1 base, leaving 7 bases of the junction unmatched. This CDR3 has 17 amino acids. The CDR3 DNA reads TGTGCCAGCAGCTTAGGACTAGCGGGGGCCCGGGGCTACGAGCAGTACTTC. Its translation is CASSLGLAGARGYEQYF.